This T cell receptor beta chain was captured in a study of metastatic and nonmetastatic thyroid tumors. At the level of the study: Where malignant and benign thyroid patients were concerned, repertoires were compared across blood and tumor or nodule tissue.

Via MiXCR, TCRdb re-called the PCR reads. This sample has roughly 12,000 clones, with around a quarter found just once. This clone was counted ten times or more. Its specificity is not known. Study conclusions and caveats: As reported, TCR beta diversity in blood and tumor was significantly higher in malignant thyroid tumors than in benign nodules.

V was pared by 1 base and J by 9 bases, with 6 bases of the junction left unmatched. Germline loops: CDR1 LGHNT, CDR2 FRNRAP. This CDR3 is built from 15 residues. Nobody among the patients had been given any treatment before thyroid surgery. Source material: tumor tissue. The chain combines TRBV12-5 with TRBJ1-6; TRBD1 aligns across 7 bases. This clonotype was obtained from a female donor with papillary thyroid cancer or a benign thyroid nodule (not recorded which). Some clones in this sample may be carry-over from other donors' samples. The CDR3 sequence is CASGLGQGQASPLHF. As DNA, the CDR3 is TGTGCTAGTGGTTTGGGACAGGGTCAAGCTTCACCCCTCCACTTT.